This T cell receptor beta chain was identified in a study of persistence of HIV-infected CD4 T cells. Study overall: Up to roughly 180 mL blood was drawn at multiple time points; a couple of donors had single-time leukapheresis.

Trimming took off 7 bases at V and 0 bases at J, with 5 bases between the two ends. The germline gives CDR1 KGHDR, CDR2 SFDVKD. There are 13 residues in the CDR3. The immunoSEQ assay was version 4, run in survey mode. Measured with immunoSEQ multiplex PCR; TCRdb has only the in-frame clones, and not every one. The data contain about 28,000 clones, roughly 82% of them singletons. Cells were stimulated with CMV-infected fibroblast lysates at 8 to 10 ug/mL. Memory cells lacking CD40L and CD69 with high CD45RO were sorted. Adults with HIV-1 started suppressive ART while chronically infected. Undetectable plasma HIV-1 RNA below 50 copies/mL lasted at least 4 years. This clone has only a few counts. Antigen specificity is unknown. Study findings and constraints: Antigen-responding cells were enriched for degenerate expanded CDR3beta sequences.

The TCR comes from an adult man with HIV who was CMV-seropositive. The sequencing here drew on CD4+ T cells sorted from PBMCs after roughly 20-hour stimulation, taken from a patient who received antiretroviral therapy. V gene TRBV24-1 combines with J gene TRBJ2-2; D gene unclear. The CDR3 DNA is TGTGCCACCAGCAACACGAACACCGGGGAGCTGTTTTTT. It specifies CATSNTNTGELFF.